This T cell receptor beta chain was captured by sequencing in a study of blood T cell dynamics during melanoma immunotherapy (dated by TCRdb to about 2020). Looking at the study overall: All patients had metastatic melanoma and were given first-line pembrolizumab or nivolumab plus ipilimumab as standard of care in the United Kingdom. To find early correlates of response, peripheral T cell receptor repertoires were profiled in metastatic melanoma patients before and after one cycle of checkpoint inhibitor therapy. The training cohort was made up of consecutive patients, while a further independent group of patients from the same centre was pooled to form an external validation set.

To note about this clone: Its antigen target is currently unknown. No per-base quality is available; no much larger clone lies one base away.

Every bulk PBMC sample was loaded with the same fixed amount of about 380 ng of DNA. TCR beta CDR3 sequences were amplified from genomic DNA using the immunoSEQ TCRb Assay kit according to manufacturer instructions. The KAPA Library Quantification Kit for Illumina platforms was used to quantify the pooled libraries by qPCR. Sequencing of the pooled libraries was done on an Illumina NextSeq 500, with clustering at about 0.55-1.2 pM. From the authors' description of their analysis: The TCR data were analyzed using immunoSEQ ANALYZER and the R LymphoSeq package. A rearrangement efficiency score was calculated as productive divided by the sum of productive and non-productive CDR3 sequences. Clonality was assessed using the Gini coefficient and diversity using the Renyi index at alpha=1, with pairwise comparisons between timepoints within each patient. In LymphoSeq, clonal relatedness was computed with an edit distance of 3 and repertoire similarity was computed with the Bhattacharyya coefficient. To classify response, a linear discriminant analysis based on week-3 changes in clonality and diversity was built with the R MASS and caret packages. TCRdb mirrors the immuneACCESS table, restricted to in-frame sequences. Some clones are absent from its copies; in checked studies, under half trace to an unresolved V gene, and the reason for the others is unknown. That table is the source of V, J and clone size, and D and trimming were worked out from the DNA. This sample lists 11,000 or so clones; around 82% were detected once. The biggest ten clones account for more than 15% of the sample.

The trim is 5 bases for V and 4 bases for J, with a gap of 15 bases between the germline ends. As encoded in the germline V gene, CDR1 is SGHAT while CDR2 is FQNNGV. The CDR3 measures 15 amino acids from cysteine to phenylalanine. This entry keeps only the CDR3 DNA: 45 bases, framed from base 1. The time point label for this specimen denotes: week 3, after first cycle of checkpoint inhibitor. Blood samples were taken before treatment (T0) and at week 3 (W3), following the first cycle of checkpoint blockade. Except for a couple of patients with rapid clinical progression, response was assessed 12 weeks after the first infusion by RECIST 1.1; disease control meant complete response, partial response or stable disease. Patients were not eligible if they had prior systemic cancer treatment, concomitant immunosuppressant therapy or synchronous other active malignancies. To track both circulating cells and T cell turnover, TCR beta was sequenced from bulk PBMC as well as from plasma cell-free DNA. PBMC were isolated from blood with Lymphoprep and SepMate tubes, followed by red cell lysis. QIAamp DNA Blood Mini kits were used to extract DNA from both PBMC and sorted T cell subsets.

Overall study outcomes, separate from this receptor: The relatively small sample size was acknowledged as potentially limiting generalization of the results. Whether the T cell clones behind the repertoire changes were melanoma-specific or instead reflected general immune activation was something the study could not determine. Unlike progressors, patients who went on to achieve disease control showed a bifurcated reorganization of the PBMC repertoire at W3, with either increased clonality or increased diversity.

The TCR comes from a human donor with melanoma. Rearrangement joined TRBV11-2 to TRBJ2-1, and the D gene may be TRBD2, 6 bases matching. Material: blood, obtained from a patient treated with checkpoint blockade. Read as DNA, the sequence is TGTGCCAGCAGCCAAACGGGACTTATATACAATGAGCAGTTCTTC. This codes for CASSQTGLIYNEQFF. This CDR3, with the reference TRBV11-2 and TRBJ2-1 proteins standing in past its ends, gives the full variable domain EAGVAQSPRYKIIEKRQSVAFWCNPISGHATLYWYQQILGQGPKLLIQFQNNGVVDDSQLPKDRFSAERLKGVDSTLKIQPAKLEDSAVYLCASSQTGLIYNEQFFGPGTRLTVL.